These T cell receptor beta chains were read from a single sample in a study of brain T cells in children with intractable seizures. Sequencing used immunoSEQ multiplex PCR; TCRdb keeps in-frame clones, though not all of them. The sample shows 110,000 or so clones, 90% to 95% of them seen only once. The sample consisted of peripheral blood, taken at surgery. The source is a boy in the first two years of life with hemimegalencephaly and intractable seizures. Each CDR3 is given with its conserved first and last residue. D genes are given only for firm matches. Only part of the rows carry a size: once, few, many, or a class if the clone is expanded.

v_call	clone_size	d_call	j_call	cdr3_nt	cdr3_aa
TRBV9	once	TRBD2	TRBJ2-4	TGTGCCAGCAGCGTTAGCGGACTAGCGGAAAACATTCAGTACTTC	CASSVSGLAENIQYF
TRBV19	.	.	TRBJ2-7	TGTGCCAGTAGTATACCCGGCAGAACCTACGAGCAGTACTTC	CASSIPGRTYEQYF
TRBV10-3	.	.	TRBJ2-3	TGTGCCATCAGAGAGACGGATAGCACAGATACGCAGTATTTT	CAIRETDSTDTQYF
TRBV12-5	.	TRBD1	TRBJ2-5	TGTGCTAGTGGCTCCGGACAGGGCGTCTACCAAGAGACCCAGTACTTC	CASGSGQGVYQETQYF
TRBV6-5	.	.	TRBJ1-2	TGTGCCAGCAGTTTGAGGCGGGGGGATGGCTACACCTTC	CASSLRRGDGYTF
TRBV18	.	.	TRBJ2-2	TGTGCCAGCTCACCAGTCATGGTCCAGGGGGAGCTGTTTTTT	CASSPVMVQGELFF
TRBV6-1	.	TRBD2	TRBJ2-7	TGTGCCAGCAGTGAAATAGCGGGAGTAAGGTACGAGCAGTACTTC	CASSEIAGVRYEQYF
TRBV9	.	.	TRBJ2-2	TGTGCCAGCAGCGTCGGTGGGAAGCCCGGGGAGCTGTTTTTT	CASSVGGKPGELFF
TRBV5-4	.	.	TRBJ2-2	TGTGCCAGCAGCTTGCCGGGAAGGGACACCGGGGAGCTGTTTTTT	CASSLPGRDTGELFF
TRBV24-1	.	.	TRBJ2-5	TGTGCCACCAGTGATTTGCCCAGCGGAGGAGAAGAGACCCAGTACTTC	CATSDLPSGGEETQYF
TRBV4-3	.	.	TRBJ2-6	TGCGCCAGCAGCCAAGGTCCGCGCTCTGGGGCCAACGTCCTGACTTTC	CASSQGPRSGANVLTF
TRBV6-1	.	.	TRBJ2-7	TGTGCCAGCAGTGAATGGGGGGTCCGCGGCGAGCAGTACTTC	CASSEWGVRGEQYF
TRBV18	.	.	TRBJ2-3	TGTGCCAGCTCACCATTCACAGATACGCAGTATTTT	CASSPFTDTQYF
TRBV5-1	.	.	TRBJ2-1	TGCGCCAGCAGCCCCCGACTAAGGGAGGTATACAATGAGCAGTTCTTC	CASSPRLREVYNEQFF
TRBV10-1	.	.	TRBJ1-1	TGCGCCAGCAGTGAGTCCACGGGCCTCACGGGGAACACTGAAGCTTTCTTT	CASSESTGLTGNTEAFF
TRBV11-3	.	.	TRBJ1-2	TGTGCCAGCAGCCCCCGTCGAGACAGGAAGAACACCTTC	CASSPRRDRKNTF
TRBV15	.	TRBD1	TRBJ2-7	TGTGCCACCAGCACCCCGGGGACAGGGCGGTCCCACGAGCAGTACTTC	CATSTPGTGRSHEQYF
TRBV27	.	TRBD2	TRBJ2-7	TGTGCCAGCACCCCCCTGGGCCAGCGGGGCTCCTACGAGCAGTACTTC	CASTPLGQRGSYEQYF
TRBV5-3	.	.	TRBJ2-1	TGTGCCAGAAGCTTTATCGGGGGGCGACGCGATTACAATGAGCAGTTCTTC	CARSFIGGRRDYNEQFF
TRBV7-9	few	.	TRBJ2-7	TGTGCCAGCGTTCGGGGCTACGAGCAGTACTTC	CASVRGYEQYF